This entry lists 32 T cell receptor beta chains sequenced from one sample in a study of T-cell reconstitution after alpha-beta-depleted transplantation in children. Preparing the TCRbeta library involved the use of unique molecular identifiers. From the PCR reads, TCRdb called clonotypes with MiXCR, one entry per CDR3 protein. The table has approximately 590,000 distinct CDR3 sequences, over 9.5% seen once. Sequences were derived from PBMCs from the stem cell graft donor, sampled from the stem cell graft. These receptors were obtained from a human donor who donated a stem cell graft to a child with acute myeloid leukemia.

This clonotype was observed a few times. The rearrangement links TRBV7-3 to TRBJ2-3; 8 nucleotides match TRBD2. The CDR3 runs 15 residues. Germline V lookup: CDR1 SGHTA, CDR2 FQGTGA. Trimming took 7 bases from V and 4 from J; bases not matched to a gene: 10. The CDR3 loop reads CASTLGVAGSDTQYF. For the CDR3, the DNA is TGTGCCAGCACCCTCGGGGTAGCGGGATCAGATACGCAGTATTTT.

The chain has TRBV5-1 and TRBJ2-3; possible D gene TRBD2, 6 bases. CDR1 and CDR2 from the germline V gene are SGHRS and YFSETQ. Trimming removed 5 bases at V and 2 bases at J, with 15 bases between. The CDR3 covers 15 residues. The CDR3 bases are TGCGCCAGCAGTAGCCGTAGCGGCTACACAGATACGCAGTATTTT. Protein sequence: CASSSRSGYTDTQYF. The full variable domain, completed using reference TRBV5-1 and TRBJ2-3, is KAGVTQTPRYLIKTRGQQVTLSCSPISGHRSVSWYQQTPGQGLQFLFEYFSETQRNKGNFPGRFSGRQFSNSRSEMNVSTLELGDSALYLCASSSRSGYTDTQYFGPGTRLTVL.

This clonotype was counted ten times or more. The chain joins TRBV5-1 to TRBJ1-4; D is perhaps TRBD1 (5 bases). CDR1 is SGHRS and CDR2 is YFSETQ in the germline V gene. The CDR3 loop spans 14 amino acids. Trimming took 1 base from V and 3 from J, leaving 7 bases between them. The CDR3, as DNA: TGCGCCAGCAGCTTGAGGGGTTCTAATGAAAAACTGTTTTTT. It codes for CASSLRGSNEKLFF.

The gene calls are TRBV7-3 and TRBJ2-3, with TRBD1 matching 10 bases. Trimming removed 1 base from V and 4 bases from J; junction bases left unmatched: 14. Germline V lookup: CDR1 SGHTA, CDR2 FQGTGA. The CDR3 has 19 amino acids. CDR3 nucleotide sequence: TGTGCCAGCAGCTTAAGGTACCCGGGGTCGACAGGGGGCCCAGATACGCAGTATTTT. It codes for CASSLRYPGSTGGPDTQYF.

This clonotype has a handful of counts. The rearrangement joins TRBV25-1 to TRBJ1-2; no clear D gene. This CDR3 spans 15 amino acids. Trimming stripped 2 bases from V and 3 bases from J, with 13 bases between. CDR1 is MGHDK and CDR2 is SYGVNS in the germline V gene. In DNA, the CDR3 is TGTGCCAGCAGTGAAAGCCGTCCGACTGACTATGGCTACACCTTC. Protein: CASSESRPTDYGYTF.

V and J are TRBV29-1 and TRBJ2-5, with TRBD2 matching 11 bases. With 2 bases clipped from V and 9 bases from J, the junction kept 5 bases outside the gene matches. The germline V gene encodes CDR1 SQVTM and CDR2 ANQGSEA. The CDR3 is 13 residues long. The CDR3 DNA follows: TGCAGCGTTGAACTAGCGGGGGGCGGGGCCCAGTACTTC. It yields the protein CSVELAGGGAQYF.

This clonotype was observed a handful of times. The V gene is TRBV28, the J gene TRBJ1-2, with 7 bases lining up with TRBD1. V dropped 5 bases and J dropped 8; count of bases not matched to a gene: 8. From germline, CDR1 is MDHEN and CDR2 SYDVKM. CDR3 length equals 13 residues. The DNA of the CDR3 is TGTGCCAGCAGTCCAGGGGGGGCGGGGGGCTACACCTTC. Translation: CASSPGGAGGYTF.

This clonotype was picked up a small number of times. The genes are TRBV5-1 and TRBJ2-3; 8 bases map to TRBD1. The V gene end was trimmed by 2 bases and the J gene end by 1 base; junction bases not matched to a gene: 3. Per germline, CDR1 SGHRS and CDR2 YFSETQ. This CDR3 comprises 15 residues. The CDR3 reads CASSFQGAGTDTQYF. Written as DNA, the CDR3 is TGCGCCAGCAGCTTTCAGGGGGCGGGCACAGATACGCAGTATTTT.

The chain carries TRBV29-1 and TRBJ2-7, with TRBD2 matching 13 bases. Looked up from germline, CDR1 is SQVTM and CDR2 is ANQGSEA. CDR3 length equals 13 residues. Unmatched junction bases numbered 2, after V lost 6 bases and J lost 3 bases. The chain's CDR3 is CSVRTSGSYEQYF. Written as DNA, the CDR3 is TGCAGCGTCAGGACTAGCGGGAGCTACGAGCAGTACTTC.

V usage is TRBV20-1 and J usage is TRBJ2-4, with D possibly matching TRBD2 (6 bases). The V end lost 5 bases, the J end lost 9 bases, and 17 bases lay between the germline ends. This CDR3 has 13 residues. CDR1 and CDR2 from the germline V gene are DFQATT and SNEGSKA (reference sequence). CDR3 protein: CSAHPTGRSIQYF. CDR3 DNA sequence: TGCAGTGCTCATCCCACCGGGAGAAGCATTCAGTACTTC.

The chain combines TRBV20-1 with TRBJ2-7; TRBD2 matches 10 bases. Germline-derived CDR1 and CDR2 are DFQATT and SNEGSKA (reference sequence). The CDR3 totals 13 residues. J gave up 6 bases and V 6 bases, and 8 bases lay outside the gene matches. The chain's CDR3 is CSAKREGPSEQYF. The CDR3 DNA reads TGCAGTGCAAAGCGGGAGGGCCCGTCCGAGCAGTACTTC.

This clonotype was counted a few times. This chain joins TRBV20-1 and TRBJ2-5; possibly TRBD1 or TRBD2 for D (5 bases each). The CDR3 runs to 13 residues. V lost 3 bases, J lost 7 bases, and 15 bases lay in between. Germline V gene lookup returns CDR1 DFQATT and CDR2 SNEGSKA (reference sequence). In DNA, the CDR3 is TGCAGTGCTAGCCCCCCGGGGCCCGGGACCCAGTACTTC. This sequence encodes CSASPPGPGTQYF.

This clonotype was seen a handful of times. V is TRBV30 and J is TRBJ1-5; D gene unclear. The CDR3 has 15 residues. Germline V gives CDR1 GTSNPN, CDR2 SVGIG (reference sequence). V was clipped by 1 base and J by 3 bases, with 13 bases between them. This chain's CDR3 is CAWSGVKGNNQPQHF. CDR3 bases: TGTGCCTGGAGTGGGGTCAAGGGAAACAATCAGCCCCAGCATTTT.

This chain links TRBV5-1 with TRBJ2-2, with TRBD1 matching 8 bases. V gave up 1 base and J gave up 2 bases; unmatched junction bases: 7. CDR1 is SGHRS and CDR2 is YFSETQ in the germline V gene. The CDR3 is 17 residues long. The CDR3 loop reads CASSLRQGAQNTGELFF. CDR3 coding DNA: TGCGCCAGCAGCTTGCGTCAGGGGGCGCAAAACACCGGGGAGCTGTTTTTT.

This clonotype has a handful of counts. The CDR3 reads CASRNRDRTGELFF. In DNA form, the CDR3 reads TGTGCCAGCAGAAACAGGGATCGTACCGGGGAGCTGTTTTTT. The rearrangement uses TRBV28 and TRBJ2-2; the D gene is possibly TRBD1 (6 bases). The ends were cut back, 6 bases at V and 5 bases at J, with 13 bases in the middle. The V gene's germline CDR1 is MDHEN and CDR2 SYDVKM. CDR3 length equals 14 residues.

This clonotype was counted a few times. The rearrangement links TRBV7-2 to TRBJ2-5, with 9 bases lining up with TRBD1. Germline CDR1 is SGHTA and CDR2 is FQGNSA. The CDR3 has 17 residues. V was clipped by 3 bases and J by 4 bases; unmatched bases: 12. Here the CDR3 DNA reads TGTGCCAGCAGCTTTGCCCCCTCCACAGGGGGCCGAGAGACCCAGTACTTC. Its translation is CASSFAPSTGGRETQYF.

This clonotype was observed many times. The chain uses TRBV7-9 and TRBJ2-1; D gene uncertain. The V gene lost 2 bases and the J gene lost 2 bases, with 7 bases spanning the gap. This CDR3 has 14 residues. Germline V CDR1 and CDR2: SEHNR, FQNEAQ (reference sequence). The DNA of the CDR3 is TGTGCCAGCAGCTTAATTGAGGCCTACAATGAGCAGTTCTTC. This translates into CASSLIEAYNEQFF.

This chain links TRBV20-1 with TRBJ2-1; TRBD2 aligns across 14 bases. The CDR3 runs 14 residues. Germline CDR1 DFQATT, CDR2 SNEGSKA (reference sequence). V dropped 3 bases and J dropped 10; count of bases not matched to a gene: 5. The CDR3 loop reads CSARGLAGVPEQFF. The CDR3 DNA is TGCAGTGCTAGGGGACTAGCGGGAGTCCCGGAGCAGTTCTTC.

This clonotype appeared a few times. This chain joins TRBV7-3 and TRBJ2-2; the match to TRBD2 covers 8 bases. Germline-derived CDR1 and CDR2 are SGHTA and FQGTGA. The CDR3 has 17 amino acids. The ends lost 5 bases at V and 8 bases at J; junction bases unmatched: 16. This CDR3 reads CASSPTGTRGGSGELFF. The CDR3 nucleotides are TGTGCCAGCAGCCCAACCGGGACTAGAGGCGGAAGTGGGGAGCTGTTTTTT.

This clonotype showed up many times. The CDR3 region is CASSLGSSGSSYEQYF. The CDR3 nucleotides are TGCGCCAGCAGCTTGGGGTCTAGCGGGAGCTCCTACGAGCAGTACTTC. This rearrangement joins TRBV5-1 to TRBJ2-7, with 10 bases identical to TRBD2. Looked up from germline, CDR1 is SGHRS and CDR2 is YFSETQ. The ends lost 0 bases at V and 0 bases at J; junction bases unmatched: 3. CDR3 length: 16 residues.

This clonotype was found a few times. The chain uses TRBV6-1 and TRBJ1-1; 9 nucleotides line up with TRBD1. In germline, CDR1 is MNHNS, CDR2 SASEGT. Trimming took 6 bases from V and 4 from J; bases not matched to a gene: 9. The CDR3 spans 15 residues. CDR3 nucleotides: TGTGCCAGCAGGGACGCCGGACAGGGGCGCACTGAAGCTTTCTTT. This encodes CASRDAGQGRTEAFF.

This clonotype was counted only a few times. The CDR3 is CSARGDRSSYGYTF. CDR3 bases: TGCAGTGCTAGGGGGGACCGGTCTAGCTATGGCTACACCTTC. The chain links TRBV20-1 to TRBJ1-2, with D tentatively TRBD1 (5 bases). V lost 3 bases and J 4 bases, leaving 15 bases between the germline ends. The CDR3 has 14 amino acids. Per germline, CDR1 DFQATT and CDR2 SNEGSKA (reference sequence).

This clonotype has at least ten counts. This sequence joins TRBV4-3 and TRBJ2-2; 8 bases are a match to TRBD2. J was trimmed by 4 bases and V by 0 bases; bases with no gene match: 4. Looked up from germline, CDR1 is LGHNA and CDR2 is YSLEER. The CDR3 is 16 amino acids. The CDR3 sequence: CASSQERGTSTGELFF. As DNA, the CDR3 is TGCGCCAGCAGCCAAGAGAGGGGGACTAGCACCGGGGAGCTGTTTTTT.

In its sample, this clonotype was seen many times. The CDR3, as DNA: TGTGCCACCAGTGATGGGACAGGGCGGGGGCCCCAGCATTTT. This sequence encodes CATSDGTGRGPQHF. The V gene is TRBV24-1, the J gene TRBJ1-5; 9 bases line up with TRBD1. The CDR3 length is 14 residues. The V segment lost 3 bases and the J segment 9 bases; nucleotides outside the gene matches: 5. The germline V gene has CDR1 KGHDR and CDR2 SFDVKD.

The chain carries TRBV5-1 and TRBJ2-7; 8 bases line up with TRBD2. The germline CDR1 and CDR2 sequences are SGHRS and YFSETQ. The V gene end was trimmed by 3 bases and the J gene end by 13 bases; junction bases not matched to a gene: 12. The CDR3 has 13 amino acids. CDR3 amino acids: CASSSGGLGVEYF. The DNA for the CDR3 is TGCGCCAGCAGCTCGGGAGGGCTTGGTGTCGAATACTTC.

This chain connects TRBV5-6 to TRBJ2-3; D is ambiguous. The CDR3 consists of 13 residues. Looked up from germline, CDR1 is SGHDT and CDR2 is YYEEEE. The V end was cut by 6 bases, the J end by 6 bases, with 14 bases between. CDR3 nucleotide sequence: TGTGCCAGCACCACATACGCGGCGGATACGCAGTATTTT. Its translation: CASTTYAADTQYF.

V is TRBV2 and J is TRBJ2-3; D may be TRBD1 (6 bases). This CDR3 has 15 residues. Germline V lookup: CDR1 SNHLY, CDR2 FYNNEI. The V gene lost 6 bases and the J gene lost 6 bases, with 19 bases spanning the gap. The CDR3 region is CASSDRQVERDTQYF. In DNA form, the CDR3 reads TGTGCCAGCAGCGACCGACAGGTAGAGAGGGATACGCAGTATTTT.

The chain recombines TRBV5-1 with TRBJ2-5; TRBD2 agrees at 7 bases. Germline values: CDR1 SGHRS, CDR2 YFSETQ. The CDR3 spans 15 residues. Germline trimming cut 4 bases from V and 4 bases from J; bases unmatched to any gene: 10. The CDR3 sequence is CASSPRTSSRETQYF. The CDR3 region has the DNA TGCGCCAGCAGCCCCCGGACTAGTTCAAGAGAGACCCAGTACTTC.

This rearrangement joins TRBV20-1 to TRBJ2-7, with 7 positions matching TRBD2. Germline loops: CDR1 DFQATT, CDR2 SNEGSKA (reference sequence). The CDR3 consists of 13 residues. With 2 bases clipped from V and 8 bases from J, the junction kept 9 bases outside the gene matches. In nucleotides, the CDR3 is TGCAGTGCTAGACGACTAGCTTTATCGAAGCAGTACTTC. It specifies CSARRLALSKQYF.

J is TRBJ2-7 and V is TRBV7-6; D is undetermined. Trimming pared 0 bases from V and 5 bases from J, leaving 8 bases between. CDR3 length: 13 residues. The germline gives CDR1 SGHVS, CDR2 FNYEAQ. The CDR3 is CASSLAGIHEQYF. The CDR3 DNA sequence: TGTGCCAGCAGCTTAGCAGGGATCCACGAGCAGTACTTC.

The V call is TRBV2, the J call TRBJ1-1; 8 nucleotides line up with TRBD1. J lost 1 base, V lost 0 bases, and 4 bases had no gene match. Germline lookup yields CDR1 SNHLY and CDR2 FYNNEI. The CDR3 covers 16 residues. As DNA, the CDR3 is TGTGCCAGCAGTGAAGCCTACGGGACAGGGAACACTGAAGCTTTCTTT. Translating it yields CASSEAYGTGNTEAFF.

This clonotype occurred a few times. The chain links TRBV9 to TRBJ2-3, with D possibly matching TRBD1 (5 bases). Germline CDR1 and CDR2: SGDLS and YYNGEE. V lost 0 bases and J 4 bases, leaving 15 bases between the germline ends. This CDR3 contains 16 residues. CDR3 region: CASSVGSGIWSDTQYF. The CDR3 region has the DNA TGTGCCAGCAGCGTAGGGTCAGGGATTTGGTCAGATACGCAGTATTTT.